This TCR beta chain was sequenced for a study of CD8+ T cells in alopecia areata. Study-level points and caveats: Sequences from scalp samples also cover resident alphabeta T cells of normal skin.

Extraction and reverse transcription of RNA yielded cDNA as the sequencing template. Sequenced by immunoSEQ multiplex PCR; TCRdb stores in-frame clones only, minus some. Here the sample spans about 200,000 clones, about 60% being singletons. Concerning this clone: The antigen remains undetermined.

Peripheral blood and lesional scalp punch biopsies came from alopecia areata patients. Germline values: CDR1 MNHNS, CDR2 SASEGT. This CDR3 is 14 amino acids long. The J segment lost 5 bases and the V segment lost 4 bases, leaving 2 bases of the junction unmatched. The TCR originated in a human donor with alopecia areata. The sequencing here drew on CD4+ T cells sorted from blood, taken at week 0. The chain is built from TRBV6-1 and TRBJ2-5, with 12 bases aligning to TRBD1. CDR3 coding DNA: TGTGCCAGCAGTGGGGACAGGGGGCCGGAGACCCAGTACTTC. Amino acids: CASSGDRGPETQYF.